Each of the 14 T cell receptor beta chains below was sequenced from the same sample in a study of control samples from healthy donors and cancer patients. The table came from immunoSEQ multiplex PCR; TCRdb's copy has only in-frame clones and leaves some out. The sample carries 70,000 to 100,000 clones, about 88% recorded once. The sequenced sample was blood. These receptors all come from a woman aged 55-69 years in good health.

This clone was counted a single time. This chain connects TRBV4-1 to TRBJ2-5; D not resolved. Germline V gene data show CDR1 as MGHRA and CDR2 as YSYEKL. The CDR3 has 13 residues. The V end lost 2 bases, the J end lost 8 bases, and 12 bases lay between the germline ends. The CDR3 coding sequence is TGCGCCAGCAGCCAAAGTGATAGCCGTACCCAGTACTTC. Translated, it gives CASSQSDSRTQYF.

This clone was seen a few times. The J gene is TRBJ1-1, the V gene TRBV7-8; possibly TRBD1 for D (6 bases). The CDR3 totals 16 residues. Germline V gene data show CDR1 as SGHVS and CDR2 as FQNEAQ. Trimming removed 2 bases from V and 5 bases from J, with 18 bases in between. This CDR3 is CASSLLPGALGTEAFF. CDR3 DNA: TGTGCCAGCAGCTTACTTCCAGGGGCCCTGGGGACTGAAGCTTTCTTT.

The gene calls are TRBV18 and TRBJ2-5; the match to TRBD1 covers 9 bases. The CDR3 length is 15 residues. Germline V gene lookup returns CDR1 KGHSH and CDR2 LQKENI. J lost 4 bases, V lost 1 base, and 4 bases had no gene match. The CDR3 bases are TGTGCCAGCTCACCACGGACAGGGGTAAGAGAGACCCAGTACTTC. Residues: CASSPRTGVRETQYF.

This chain uses TRBV4-1 with TRBJ1-3, with D unclear. V lost 2 bases and J lost 2, with 16 bases in between. The CDR3 is 17 amino acids. The V gene's germline CDR1 is MGHRA and CDR2 YSYEKL. CDR3 region: CASSQPRTATPGNTIYF. CDR3 DNA sequence: TGCGCCAGCAGCCAACCACGGACGGCCACCCCTGGAAACACCATATATTTT.

This chain joins TRBV19 and TRBJ1-1, with D perhaps TRBD1 (5 bases). From germline, CDR1 is LNHDA and CDR2 SQIVND (reference sequence). V was clipped by 5 bases and J by 1 base, with 8 bases between them. The length of the CDR3 is 13 residues. CDR3: CASSFDRNTEAFF. The CDR3 DNA is TGTGCCAGTAGTTTCGACAGGAACACTGAAGCTTTCTTT.

The chain is built from TRBV7-9 and TRBJ2-6; D gene unclear. The CDR3 runs to 14 residues. In germline, CDR1 is SEHNR, CDR2 FQNEAQ (reference sequence). The germline V and J ends were trimmed by 4 bases and 0 bases, with 4 bases remaining between them. CDR3 protein: CASSSSSGANVLTF. DNA of the CDR3: TGTGCCAGCAGCTCCAGCTCTGGGGCCAACGTCCTGACTTTC.

This clone appeared a few times. V gene TRBV19 combines with J gene TRBJ2-1; 14 bases map to TRBD2. J was trimmed by 4 bases and V by 5 bases; bases with no gene match: 7. CDR1 is LNHDA and CDR2 is SQIVND in the germline V gene (reference sequence). The CDR3 length is 17 residues. The CDR3 region is CASSGPGTSGSYNEQFF. In DNA form, the CDR3 reads TGTGCCAGTAGTGGTCCCGGGACTAGCGGGAGTTACAATGAGCAGTTCTTC.

This clone was detected only a few times. The chain uses TRBV7-3 and TRBJ1-1; D ambiguous. Looked up from germline, CDR1 is SGHTA and CDR2 is FQGTGA. This CDR3 is built from 13 residues. With 3 bases removed from V and 3 bases from J, the gap between germline ends came to 8 bases. CDR3 sequence reads: CASSFNWDTEAFF. The CDR3, as DNA: TGTGCCAGCAGCTTTAACTGGGACACTGAAGCTTTCTTT.

The chain combines TRBV3-1 (or the pseudogene TRBV3-2) with TRBJ2-7; 9 bases agree with TRBD2. The CDR3 is made up of 14 amino acids. Trimming took 4 bases from V and 0 from J; bases not matched to a gene: 1. CDR1 and CDR2 (germline): LGHDT, YNNKEL (reference sequence). The CDR3 DNA follows: TGTGCCAGCAGCCTTAGCGGGAGCTCCTACGAGCAGTACTTC. As protein: CASSLSGSSYEQYF.

The chain combines TRBV6-5 with TRBJ1-5, with a weak D call TRBD1 (5 bases). The V gene's germline CDR1 is MNHEY and CDR2 SVGAGI. Trimming shortened V by 5 bases and J by 2 bases, and 13 bases separated the two germline ends. The CDR3 consists of 15 residues. Here the CDR3 DNA reads TGTGCCAGCAGTCCACGAGGGACCGGCAATCAGCCCCAGCATTTT. It yields the protein CASSPRGTGNQPQHF.

The J gene is TRBJ2-5, the V gene TRBV6-2 or TRBV6-3, with no clear D. This CDR3 region has 17 residues. Germline lookup yields CDR1 MNHEY and CDR2 SVGEGT. The V gene lost 6 bases and the J gene lost 5 bases, with 25 bases spanning the gap. CDR3 in DNA: TGTGCCAGCAGCCCGAAACTAACGGACCGGGCTGGGGAGACCCAGTACTTC. Protein sequence: CASSPKLTDRAGETQYF.

V and J are TRBV27 and TRBJ2-7; 7 nucleotides agree with TRBD2. Germline-derived CDR1 and CDR2 are MNHEY and SMNVEV (reference sequence). Trimming took 6 bases from V and 1 from J; bases not matched to a gene: 12. CDR3 size: 16 residues. CDR3 in DNA: TGTGCCAGCAGGACCTACGCCGGGACTATATCCTACGAGCAGTACTTC. Amino acids: CASRTYAGTISYEQYF.

The chain links TRBV7-9 to TRBJ1-1, with D possibly being TRBD1 (6 bases). Trimming pared 0 bases from V and 7 bases from J, leaving 12 bases between. CDR3 length equals 14 residues. Germline CDR1 is SEHNR and CDR2 is FQNEAQ (reference sequence). In nucleotides, the CDR3 is TGTGCCAGCAGCTTAGCGGAGGGGGGAAATGAAGCTTTCTTT. This codes for CASSLAEGGNEAFF.

This chain connects TRBV4-2 to TRBJ2-7; TRBD1 or TRBD2 may be the D gene (5 bases each). V gave up 2 bases and J gave up 3 bases, with 11 bases separating them. Germline-derived CDR1 and CDR2 are LGHNA and YNFKEQ. This CDR3 contains 14 residues. CDR3 coding DNA: TGTGCCAGCAGCCAATCCGGGACCTTCTACGAGCAGTACTTC. It specifies CASSQSGTFYEQYF.